Here is one T cell receptor beta chain with its context. This clone was picked up a small number of times. Its antigen remains unidentified. Within one base of it there is no much larger clone, and no base qualities were kept. These data originate in a study of sequential checkpoint blockade in melanoma (dated by TCRdb to between 2018 and 2021). Study-wide context: Patients were randomized 1:1 to first-line nivolumab followed by ipilimumab (arm A) or ipilimumab followed by nivolumab (arm B). Maintenance nivolumab came after each of the two trial sequences.

General conclusions and limits of the study: Validation of the response-prediction model combining TCR metrics and mutation burden is needed in larger, independent patient cohorts.

CDR1 and CDR2 (SNHLY, FYNNEI) derive from the germline V gene. V is clipped by 5 bases and J by 6 bases, and the sequence between their germline boundaries is 13 bases long. The CDR3 measures 14 amino acids from cysteine to phenylalanine. Here the CDR3 DNA is all that survives: 42 bases in frame from base 1. Read against the paper, the sample's treatment or condition label means: randomized to nivolumab then ipilimumab (arm A) or the reverse (arm B). Prior DNA-damaging chemotherapy had not been received by any trial patient. Live CD3+CD8+ cells negative for CD19 and CD56 were sorted from thawed PBMCs on a FACS Aria II flow cytometer. Samples were obtained from patients with melanoma enrolled in CheckMate 064, a randomized, open-label phase II trial of sequential checkpoint blockade. Peripheral blood mononuclear cells were obtained through leukapheresis, purified using Ficoll-Paque, and frozen in human serum containing approximately 9.5% DMSO. Immediately after sorting, the purity of the sorted blood CD3+CD8+ cells was confirmed to be >95%, and DNA was then extracted.

The immunoSEQ Assay was used to immunosequence TCRbeta CDR3 regions from genomic DNA. Before high-throughput sequencing, the genomic DNA was amplified using bias-controlled multiplex PCR. The study's processing was this. To quantify the absolute abundance of each unique TCRbeta CDR3 region, the sequences were collapsed and filtered. Clonality, defined as 1 minus Pielou's evenness, was calculated using only productive rearrangements. A previously published method was used to identify clones whose frequencies were significantly greater in on-treatment samples than in baseline samples. This is the immuneACCESS table as TCRdb keeps it, with only in-frame sequences that have V and J called. A part of the clones is gone; compared with another copy, unresolved V genes explain less than half, and the rest is unexplained. The D gene and trimming were derived from the DNA, and the V and J assignments and clone size from that table. The sample has about 22,000 clones on record, around 85% of them singletons. The top ten hold more than 25% of the sample.

This clonotype was sampled from a human donor with melanoma. The starting material was CD8+ T cells sorted from blood (inferred from file names), obtained from a patient given nivolumab and ipilimumab in sequence. The rearrangement joined TRBV2 to TRBJ1-4; TRBD1 is perhaps the D gene, given 5 matching bases. The CDR3 corresponds to CASSSRDSDEKLFF. In nucleotides, the sequence is TGTGCCAGCAGTTCTCGGGACTCCGATGAAAAACTGTTTTTT. With the rest looked up from the reference TRBV2 and TRBJ1-4 genes rather than sequenced, the full variable domain is EPEVTQTPSHQVTQMGQEVILRCVPISNHLYFYWYRQILGQKVEFLVSFYNNEISEKSEIFDDQFSVERPDGSNFTLKIRSTKLEDSAMYFCASSSRDSDEKLFFGSGTQLSVL.